These T cell receptor beta chains were read from a single sample in a study of cytomegalovirus exposure and HLA in healthy donors. The data were produced by immunoSEQ multiplex PCR, yet TCRdb's version contains in-frame clones alone and is incomplete. The table records 150,000 to 200,000 clones, about 81% of them present only once. The sequencing input was PBMCs. The receptors were gathered from a woman in her twenties or thirties in good health and CMV-seronegative. The CDR3 runs from the conserved cysteine through the conserved F or W. Fields, in order: V gene, J gene, clone size, CDR3 length, D gene, CDR3 DNA, CDR3 protein. A D gene is named only where the DNA matches it firmly. A row's size may be missing; if present it is once, few, many or a size class.

TRBV5-8	TRBJ2-7	-	15	TRBD2	TGTGCCAGCAGCTTGGGTCTAGCGGGGGCCTACGAGCAGTACTTC	CASSLGLAGAYEQYF
TRBV25-1	TRBJ2-3	once	16	TRBD2	TGTGCCAGCAGTGAAGGAACTAGCGGGGGGAGAGATACGCAGTATTTT	CASSEGTSGGRDTQYF
TRBV7-3	TRBJ2-2	once	16	-	TGTGCCAGCAGCTCCCAAACAGGGCACAGCACCGGGGAGCTGTTTTTT	CASSSQTGHSTGELFF
TRBV9	TRBJ2-3	-	13	-	TGTGCCAGCAGCCCGAGCCGAGGAGATACGCAGTATTTT	CASSPSRGDTQYF
TRBV6-6	TRBJ1-5	-	16	-	TGTGCCAGCAGTTACGGAGGGATTCCTAGCAATCAGCCCCAGCATTTT	CASSYGGIPSNQPQHF
TRBV5-5	TRBJ2-3	-	14	-	TGTGCCAGCAGCTTCTGGGGCAACACAGATACGCAGTATTTT	CASSFWGNTDTQYF
TRBV5-1	TRBJ2-3	-	14	-	TGCGCCAGCATGTTGAGGACTTCCACAGATACGCAGTATTTT	CASMLRTSTDTQYF
TRBV7-5	TRBJ2-3	-	14	-	TGTGTCAGAAGCCGTGGGGGGGATTCAGATACGCAGTATTTT	CVRSRGGDSDTQYF
TRBV15	TRBJ1-5	few	12	-	TGTGCCACCAGCAGAGACATAGAGCCCCAGCATTTT	CATSRDIEPQHF
TRBV30	TRBJ1-6	-	12	-	TGTGCCTGGAGCCCAGGCAACTCACCCCTCCACTTT	CAWSPGNSPLHF
TRBV29-1	TRBJ2-1	-	13	TRBD2	TGCAGCGTCAGGACTAGCGGGGGCCCGGGGTCGATCTTC	CSVRTSGGPGSIF
TRBV4-1	TRBJ1-1	-	15	-	TGCGCCAGCAGCCTCTTCGACAGCATGAACACTGAAGCTTTCTTT	CASSLFDSMNTEAFF
TRBV29-1	TRBJ1-1	few	13	-	TGCAGCGCTAGGAGCGGCCTGAACACTGAAGCTTTCTTT	CSARSGLNTEAFF